This paragraph covers one TCR beta chain sequence. The V gene's germline CDR1 is SGDLS and CDR2 YYNGEE. V lost 4 bases to trimming and J lost 1 base, with 15 bases between them. The CDR3 consists of 16 residues. The source of the sample is a study of blood T cell dynamics during melanoma immunotherapy. Only in-frame clones appear in the TCRdb table, and some are missing; sequencing was by immunoSEQ multiplex PCR. Of approximately 22,000 clones listed, roughly 85% were seen once; the top ten hold 3.5% to 6%. Time point reported: pre-treatment baseline. One draw preceded checkpoint blockade; another followed its first cycle at week 3.

This TCR derives from a human donor with melanoma. Specimen: blood, collected from a patient treated with checkpoint blockade. The chain has TRBV9 and TRBJ1-5; maybe TRBD1 (5 bases). CDR3 bases: TGTGCCAGCAGCTTAGGACCCGGGGCCAGCAATCAGCCCCAGCATTTT. Encoded protein: CASSLGPGASNQPQHF.